This TCR beta chain was observed in a study of cytomegalovirus exposure and HLA in healthy donors. As for the study in general: The 110 or so validation repertoires used a platform that matched the one used for the approximately 690 first-cohort repertoires, as a later analysis reported.

A word on this clone: Its antigen is unknown.

Study-wide results and caveats: Reports indicated that the classifier achieved high specificity and sensitivity in diagnosing cytomegalovirus status. The authors listed 164 TCR beta chains as cytomegalovirus-associated.

The assay was immunoSEQ multiplex PCR, and TCRdb's table has in-frame clones only and misses some. The profile covers more than 250,000 clones, with 80% to 90% appearing a single time and 0.84% taken by the ten largest. This TCR was sampled from a woman aged 18-30 years in good health and CMV-seronegative. Material: PBMCs.

CDR3 nucleotide sequence: TGTGCCAGCAGCCTCCACAATGAGCAGTTCTTC. Its translation is CASSLHNEQFF. The V call is TRBV5-6, the J call TRBJ2-1; unclear D gene. Trimming took off 4 bases at V and 5 bases at J, with 4 bases between the two ends. Looked up from germline, CDR1 is SGHDT and CDR2 is YYEEEE. The CDR3 spans 11 residues.